This T cell receptor (beta chain) was documented in a study of T-cell reconstitution after alpha-beta-depleted transplantation in children. Study-wide findings and caveats: At day 60, the high TCRbeta diversity found in some patients originated from recipient T cells and thymic progenitors that had survived. Counts and diversity of T cells one year after transplant came mostly from newly produced T cells. By about two months after transplant, alpha-beta T cells reportedly arose from several hundred graft clones that had expanded.

Trimming stripped 7 bases from V and 0 bases from J, with 9 bases between. Germline lookup yields CDR1 MNHNS and CDR2 SASEGT. The CDR3 covers 14 residues. During its preparation, the TCRbeta library received unique molecular identifiers. TCRdb reanalysed the PCR reads using MiXCR and keeps one entry per CDR3 protein. The sample yields 700,000 to 850,000 distinct CDR3 sequences, approximately 15% seen once. In its sample, this clonotype was seen a few times. Its antigen is unidentified. The clonotype comes from a male patient between 10 and 17 years old who had a stem cell transplant for acute lymphoblastic leukemia, so the T cells may come from the graft donor. The V call is TRBV6-1, the J call TRBJ1-4; D unresolved. The specimen was PBMCs, mostly from graft donor cells, collected 360 days after TCRalphabeta/CD19-depleted stem cell transplant. CDR3 sequence (DNA): TGTGCCAGCACTGTCGAGGCAACTAATGAAAAACTGTTTTTT. Its protein product is CASTVEATNEKLFF.